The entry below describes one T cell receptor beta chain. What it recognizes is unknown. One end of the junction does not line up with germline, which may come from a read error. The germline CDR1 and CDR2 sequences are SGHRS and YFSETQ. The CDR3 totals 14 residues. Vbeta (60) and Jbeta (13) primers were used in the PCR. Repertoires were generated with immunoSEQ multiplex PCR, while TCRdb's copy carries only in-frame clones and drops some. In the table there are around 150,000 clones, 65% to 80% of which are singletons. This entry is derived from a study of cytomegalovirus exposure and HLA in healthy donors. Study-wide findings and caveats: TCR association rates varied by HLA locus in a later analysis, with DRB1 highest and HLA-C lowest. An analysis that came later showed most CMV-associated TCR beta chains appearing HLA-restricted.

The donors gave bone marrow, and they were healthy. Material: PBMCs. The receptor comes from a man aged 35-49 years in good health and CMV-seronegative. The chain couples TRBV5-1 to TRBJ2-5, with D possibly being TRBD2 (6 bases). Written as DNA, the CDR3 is TGCGCCAGCAGCTTGGCTGGGAGGCAAGGGACCCAGTACTTC. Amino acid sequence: CASSLAGRQGTQYF.